This TCR beta chain was observed in a study of blood T cell repertoires in COVID-19. Study summary: From T cells, B-cell-depleted T cells, or PBMCs came the material, which was cDNA or gDNA.

Profiled with immunoSEQ multiplex PCR; TCRdb holds only in-frame clones, not every one. The repertoire holds 150,000 to 200,000 clones, with approximately 82% as singletons. Germline-derived CDR1 and CDR2 are MNHEY and SMNVEV (reference sequence). The V segment lost 6 bases and the J segment 4 bases; nucleotides outside the gene matches: 20. The CDR3 runs to 19 residues. Participants had their cohort set by participant-reported clinical history. In Cohort 3, a recovered donor had either two negative PCRs, clearance, or symptom resolution. Sequenced: PBMCs or T cells enriched from blood (not recorded which). The source is a woman in her forties or fifties who had recovered from COVID-19. J is TRBJ2-7 and V is TRBV27; 11 bases match TRBD1. The DNA for the CDR3 is TGTGCCAGCAGGAGGGGTAAAGGGACAGGGGGGTTTTTCGAGTACGAGCAGTACTTC. Translation: CASRRGKGTGGFFEYEQYF.